This TCR beta chain is from a study of blood T cell repertoires in COVID-19. Study-wide background: Samples taken during acute and convalescent COVID-19 were collected in the United States, Italy and Spain. PBMCs, B-cell-depleted T cells, or T cells provided the cDNA or gDNA that made up the material.

In the original workflow: Reference gene primers were amplified, and this amplification served to estimate nucleated cell counts. Profiling relied on immunoSEQ multiplex PCR, and the TCRdb table lists in-frame clones only, not all of them. V, J and clone size were drawn from that table, and D and trimming were deduced from the DNA. The sample lists 83,000 or so clones; about 75% were seen once. This clone was seen more than once but under ten times. Germline-derived CDR1 and CDR2 are MNHNS and SASEGT. With V trimmed by 2 bases and J by 2 bases, 3 bases remained unmatched. This CDR3 is 16 amino acids long.

The TCR comes from a woman older than 75 with acute or convalescent COVID-19. This chain uses TRBV6-1 with TRBJ2-3, with 11 bases lining up with TRBD2. Sample: peripheral blood. This chain's CDR3 is CASSESGLAVTDTQYF. In DNA, the CDR3 is TGTGCCAGCAGTGAATCGGGACTAGCGGTCACAGATACGCAGTATTTT.